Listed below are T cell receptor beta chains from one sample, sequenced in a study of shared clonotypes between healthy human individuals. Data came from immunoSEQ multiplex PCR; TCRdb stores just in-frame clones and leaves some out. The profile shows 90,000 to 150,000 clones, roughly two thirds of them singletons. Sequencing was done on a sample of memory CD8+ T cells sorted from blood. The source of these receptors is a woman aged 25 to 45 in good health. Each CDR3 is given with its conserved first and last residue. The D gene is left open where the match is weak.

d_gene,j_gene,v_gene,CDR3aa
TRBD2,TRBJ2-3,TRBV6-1,CASSERGVAAPDTQYF
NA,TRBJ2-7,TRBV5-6,CASSLGRDISYEQYF
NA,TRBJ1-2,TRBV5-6,CASSVTLRRGGYTF
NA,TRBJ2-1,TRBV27,CASSLFSPAPNSADKRFSYNEQFF
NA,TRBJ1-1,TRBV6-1,CASGKTAGHTEAFF
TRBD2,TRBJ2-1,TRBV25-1,CASTAPGLGIGYDEQFF
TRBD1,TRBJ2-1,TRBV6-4,CASSDRTGGPGEQFF
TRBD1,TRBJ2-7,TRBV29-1,CSAGQDSYEQYF
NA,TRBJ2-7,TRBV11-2,CASSLGTLAARSYEQYF
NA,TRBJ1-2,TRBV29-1,CSVEPWGRSAYGYTF
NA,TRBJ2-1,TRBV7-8,CASSFLEGYGTEQFF
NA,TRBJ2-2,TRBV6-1,CASSASGTGPGELFF
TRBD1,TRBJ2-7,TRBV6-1,CASSDGQGAGEQYF
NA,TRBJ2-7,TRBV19,CASSIVIGESGEQYF
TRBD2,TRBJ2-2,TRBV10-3,CAISRTRTFGELFF
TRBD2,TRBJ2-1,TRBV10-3,CAISGREGQKFNEQFF
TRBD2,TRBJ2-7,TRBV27,CASSPREGMGEQYF
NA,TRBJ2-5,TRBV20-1,CSASGETQYF
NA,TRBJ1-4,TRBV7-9,CASSLPTSSNEKLFF
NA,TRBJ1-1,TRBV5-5,CASSLEGENTEAFF
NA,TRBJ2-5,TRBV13,CASSLREGPRETQYF
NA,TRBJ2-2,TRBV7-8,CASSLVAITGELFF
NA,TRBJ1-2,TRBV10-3,CAIMGEGPNYGYTF
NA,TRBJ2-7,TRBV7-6,CASSLVENSYEQYF
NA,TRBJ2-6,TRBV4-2,CASSQDSPSGANVLTF
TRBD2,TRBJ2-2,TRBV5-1,CASSSGLAGAGELFF
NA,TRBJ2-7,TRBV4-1,CASSQEVVSEQYF
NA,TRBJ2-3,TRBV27,CASSLRGSWTDTQYF
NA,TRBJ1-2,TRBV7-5,CASSPGGFYGYTF
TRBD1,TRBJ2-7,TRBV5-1,CASSTGQVYEQYF
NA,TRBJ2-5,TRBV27,CASSSRVEETQYF
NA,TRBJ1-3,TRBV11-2,CASSFPTDQGAGNTIYF
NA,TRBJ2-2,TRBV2,CASKIGRANTGELFF
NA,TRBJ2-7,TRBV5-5,CASSFQGPYEQYF
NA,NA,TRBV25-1,CASSGPSDEQYF
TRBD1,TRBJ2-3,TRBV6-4,CASSEGTGGTDTQYF
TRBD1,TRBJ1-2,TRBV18,CASSTGTGTYGYTF
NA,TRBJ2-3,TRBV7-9,CASSLVGLAYTDTQYF
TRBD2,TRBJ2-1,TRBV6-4,CASSDGLEDNEQFF
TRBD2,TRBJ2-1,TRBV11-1,CASGTSGNNEQFF
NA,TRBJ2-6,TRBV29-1,CSVSGSIQSRANVLTF
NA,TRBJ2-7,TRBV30,CAWTRSGGAGTLYEQYF
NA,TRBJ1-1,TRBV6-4,CASSDSSVAFF
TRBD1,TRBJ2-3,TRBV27,CASWDRVADTQYF